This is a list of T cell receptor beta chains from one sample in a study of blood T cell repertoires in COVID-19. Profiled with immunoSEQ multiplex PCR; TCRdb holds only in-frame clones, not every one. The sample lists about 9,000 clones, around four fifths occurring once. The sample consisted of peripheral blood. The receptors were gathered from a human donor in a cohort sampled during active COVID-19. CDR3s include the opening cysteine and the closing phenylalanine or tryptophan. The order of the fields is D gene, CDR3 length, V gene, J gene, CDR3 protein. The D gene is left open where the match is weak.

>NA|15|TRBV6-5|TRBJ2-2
CASRTRGEDTGELFF
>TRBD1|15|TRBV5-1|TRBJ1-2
CASSVTQGVDYGYTF
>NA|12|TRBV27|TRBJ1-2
CASSTGLNGYTF
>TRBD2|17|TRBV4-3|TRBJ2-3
CASSQEPRAGGTDTQYF
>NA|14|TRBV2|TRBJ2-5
CASSGGLRRRTQYF
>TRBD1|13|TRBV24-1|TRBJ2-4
CATWDSRKNIQYF
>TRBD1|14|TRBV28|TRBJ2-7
CASSFKQGGYEQYF
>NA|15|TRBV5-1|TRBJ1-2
CASSPTGGSSYGYTF
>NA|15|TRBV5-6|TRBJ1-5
CASSLGLNSNQPQHF
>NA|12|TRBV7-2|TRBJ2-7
CASKGGVYEQYF
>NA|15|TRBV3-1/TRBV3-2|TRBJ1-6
CASSQSGRGNSPLHF
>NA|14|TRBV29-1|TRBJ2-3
CSVVVQGETDTQYF
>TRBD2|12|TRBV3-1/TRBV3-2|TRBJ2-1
CASSLERGEQFF
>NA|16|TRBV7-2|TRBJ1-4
CASSSNYGGFGEKLFF
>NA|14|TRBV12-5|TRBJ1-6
CASCGTFPNSPLHF
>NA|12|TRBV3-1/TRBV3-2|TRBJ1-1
CASSYRSTEAFF
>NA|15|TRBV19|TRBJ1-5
CASSIPRLSNQPQHF
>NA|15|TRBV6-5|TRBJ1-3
CASSYSSGAGNTIYF
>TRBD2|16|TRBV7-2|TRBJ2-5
CASSLGTSGGQETQYF
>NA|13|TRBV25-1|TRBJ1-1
CASTKGAGTEAFF
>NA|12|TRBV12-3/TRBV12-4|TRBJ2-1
CASSRGQNEQFF
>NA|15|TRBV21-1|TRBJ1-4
CASSKGRPLAEKLFF
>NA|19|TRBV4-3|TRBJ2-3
CASSQDRGRGIGGTDTQYF
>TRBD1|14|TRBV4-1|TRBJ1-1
CASSPDRANTEAFF